This TCR beta chain originates from a study of shared clonotypes between healthy human individuals. This clone was seen more than once but under ten times. Its antigen is not identified. Produced via immunoSEQ multiplex PCR; TCRdb's table is partial and in-frame only. Here the sample spans 550,000 to 750,000 clones, 90% to 95% being singletons. Findings and limits, study-wide: Approximately 5% was the fraction of naive CD4 clonotypes found shared across several donors.

Germline loops: CDR1 LNHDA, CDR2 SQIVND (reference sequence). CDR3 length equals 13 residues. The ends lost 3 bases at V and 8 bases at J; junction bases unmatched: 3. Naive CD8 isolation took CD45RO-negative cells positively selected for CCR7 and excluded terminally differentiated effector memory CD45RA+ cells. Donors were Caucasian adults residing in Nashville, Tennessee, USA. Sample: naive CD8+ T cells sorted from blood. The sequence was collected from a young man in good health. The chain recombines TRBV19 with TRBJ2-3; 9 bases match TRBD2. The CDR3 reads CASSMASGTTQYF. The DNA of the CDR3 is TGTGCCAGTAGTATGGCTAGCGGGACTACGCAGTATTTT.